The rows below give T cell receptor beta chains drawn from one sample of a study of cytomegalovirus exposure and HLA in healthy donors. Profiling relied on immunoSEQ multiplex PCR, and the TCRdb table lists in-frame clones only, not all of them. Its table lists about 67,000 clones. Sample: PBMCs. These receptors originate from a boy between 10 and 17 years old in good health and CMV-seronegative. CDR3s leave out the opening cysteine and the closing phenylalanine or tryptophan.

v_call cdr3_aa
TRBV27 ASSFLSGGFPYEQY
TRBV6-7 ASRPGGYGYT
TRBV19 ASSIDGRFDEQY
TRBV30 AWGTTGGLGGYT
TRBV5-1 ASSLDRREAF
TRBV18 ASSPSGNTEAF
TRBV9 ASSVDGRGNTEAF
TRBV5-1 ASSLGQGVTYEQY
TRBV5-1 ASSLMLRREPYEQY
TRBV2 ASRGLTRNEQY